This T cell receptor (beta chain) was sequenced in a study of shared clonotypes between healthy human individuals. In the study overall: Serving as donors were two women and a few men, whose ages spanned 18 to 49. CD4 naive and memory got three plates each, CD8 naive two, CD8 memory one. Study-wide results and caveats: A handful of donors shared 5% to 5.5% of their naive CD4 clonotypes.

Naive CD8 cells lacked CD45RO, underwent positive selection for CCR7 and left out terminally differentiated effector memory CD45RA+ cells. J gave up 1 base and V 7 bases, and 13 bases lay outside the gene matches. In germline, CDR1 is SEHNR, CDR2 FQNEAQ (reference sequence). CDR3 length: 18 residues. As to this clone: As yet, its antigen is unknown.

Profiled with immunoSEQ multiplex PCR; TCRdb holds only in-frame clones, not every one. The sample includes about 550,000 clones, over 95% of them seen just once. Material for sequencing was naive CD8+ T cells sorted from blood. The J gene is TRBJ2-5, the V gene TRBV7-9; 12 bases are a match to TRBD2. The TCR was taken from a woman in her twenties or thirties in good health. The chain's CDR3 is CASNLGLAGPEGQETQYF. CDR3 nucleotide sequence: TGTGCCAGCAACTTGGGACTAGCGGGCCCCGAGGGCCAAGAGACCCAGTACTTC. Full variable domain (outside the CDR3, taken from reference TRBV7-9 and TRBJ2-5): DTGVSQNPRHKITKRGQNVTFRCDPISEHNRLYWYRQTLGQGPEFLTYFQNEAQLEKSRLLSDRFSAERPKGSFSTLEIQRTEQGDSAMYLCASNLGLAGPEGQETQYFGPGTRLLVL.